Following are 25 T cell receptor beta chains from one sample sequenced in a study of T cells after yellow fever vaccination. TCRdb analysed the 5' RACE reads with MiXCR anew, one entry per CDR3 protein. The repertoire holds about 340,000 distinct CDR3 sequences, around an eighth seen once, with 2.5% to 4% in the top ten. Sequences were derived from CD4+ T cells sorted from PBMCs, sampled 15 days after the yellow fever booster vaccination. The receptors stem from a man younger than 30 who received the YFV17D yellow fever vaccine.

This chain joins TRBV9 and TRBJ2-7, with D maybe TRBD2 (7 bases). The CDR3 has 15 amino acids. Deletions cut 0 bases from V and 4 bases from J, with 14 bases between. From germline, CDR1 is SGDLS and CDR2 YYNGEE. The CDR3 sequence: CASSVVAGAVYEQYF. In DNA, the CDR3 is TGTGCCAGCAGCGTAGTGGCGGGGGCTGTTTACGAGCAGTACTTC.

This clonotype was seen only a few times. The gene calls are TRBV9 and TRBJ2-5; D is uncertain. This CDR3 contains 14 residues. Germline V gene sequence: CDR1 SGDLS, CDR2 YYNGEE. V lost 0 bases and J lost 1, with 7 bases in between. The CDR3 nucleotides are TGTGCCAGCAGCGTAGATCCGTTCCAAGAGACCCAGTACTTC. Translated, it gives CASSVDPFQETQYF.

The CDR3 here is CASSSRGSIYGYTF. DNA for the CDR3: TGTGCCAGCAGCTCCCGCGGATCGATCTATGGCTACACCTTC. The chain has TRBV5-6 and TRBJ1-2; D is unresolved. This CDR3 contains 14 residues. V gave up 3 bases and J gave up 4 bases, with 13 bases separating them. Germline values: CDR1 SGHDT, CDR2 YYEEEE.

This clonotype was counted only a few times. The chain couples TRBV28 to TRBJ2-2; no definite D call. Germline loops: CDR1 MDHEN, CDR2 SYDVKM. This CDR3 region has 13 residues. The germline V and J ends were trimmed by 6 bases and 3 bases, with 8 bases remaining between them. This chain's CDR3 is CASRRSDTGELFF. DNA of the CDR3: TGTGCCAGCAGACGGAGTGACACCGGGGAGCTGTTTTTT.

The chain joins TRBV29-1 to TRBJ1-2, with D perhaps TRBD1 (5 bases). The CDR3 runs 11 residues. Germline lookup yields CDR1 SQVTM and CDR2 ANQGSEA. Trimming left V 4 bases short and J 4 bases short, with 7 bases between. CDR3 protein: CSVVDTYGYTF. The CDR3 DNA follows: TGCAGCGTTGTGGACACCTATGGCTACACCTTC.

The chain is built from TRBV15 and TRBJ2-3; weak D call: TRBD1 (6 bases). Trimming left V 1 base short and J 7 bases short, with 12 bases between. CDR1 LNHNV and CDR2 YYDKDF come from the germline V gene (reference sequence). CDR3 length: 14 residues. The CDR3 DNA follows: TGTGCCACCAGCAGAGTGGGGGCAGCTAATACGCAGTATTTT. This translates into CATSRVGAANTQYF.

The V call is TRBV2, the J call TRBJ1-4, with D perhaps TRBD1 (5 bases). The CDR3 is 14 amino acids. Germline V gene sequence: CDR1 SNHLY, CDR2 FYNNEI. V was trimmed by 5 bases and J by 7 bases, leaving 14 bases between them. The CDR3 nucleotides read TGTGCCAGCAGTCCAGGGTTTCCGAGTGAAAAACTGTTTTTT. This codes for CASSPGFPSEKLFF.

This clonotype occurred many times. The rearrangement links TRBV10-3 to TRBJ1-4, with D hard to call. Germline lookup yields CDR1 ENHRY and CDR2 SYGVKD. Trimming took 3 bases from V and 7 from J, leaving 9 bases between them. This CDR3 has 13 amino acids. The CDR3, as DNA: TGTGCCATCAGTGACAGCGTCGGTGAAAAACTGTTTTTT. Translation gives CAISDSVGEKLFF.

This clonotype turned up a few times. DNA for the CDR3: TGTGCCAGCAGTTTATCGATAAAGGAGGGACAGGGGGCTCGCTACACCTTC. Translation: CASSLSIKEGQGARYTF. V is TRBV27 and J is TRBJ1-2; 12 nucleotides align to TRBD1. The J segment lost 9 bases and the V segment lost 0 bases, leaving 11 bases of the junction unmatched. The CDR3 is 17 residues long. Germline CDR1 and CDR2: MNHEY and SMNVEV (reference sequence).

This chain connects TRBV5-1 to TRBJ2-3; 7 positions match TRBD1. The CDR3 is 16 residues long. Trimming took 2 bases from V and 4 from J; bases not matched to a gene: 10. Germline CDR1 SGHRS, CDR2 YFSETQ. The CDR3 region is CASSLSGGLFPDTQYF. CDR3 in DNA: TGCGCCAGCAGCTTATCAGGGGGTTTATTTCCAGATACGCAGTATTTT.

The chain links TRBV6-2 or TRBV6-3 to TRBJ1-2, with D possibly matching TRBD1 (5 bases). The CDR3 totals 18 residues. Germline V lookup: CDR1 MNHEY, CDR2 SVGEGT. Trimming removed 6 bases from V and 3 bases from J, with 26 bases in between. Here the CDR3 DNA reads TGTGCCAGCAGCCCGAGACCGCCATTCGGGGCGGTTGACTATGGCTACACCTTC. Translated: CASSPRPPFGAVDYGYTF.

The chain is built from TRBV6-2 or TRBV6-3 and TRBJ2-7, with D perhaps given as TRBD1 or TRBD2 (5 bases each). Trimming cost V 5 bases and J 4 bases, with 15 bases left between them. The length of the CDR3 is 14 residues. From germline, CDR1 is MNHEY and CDR2 SVGEGT. Written as DNA, the CDR3 is TGTGCCAGCAGTCCCCGTAGAGGGGTGTACGAGCAGTACTTC. Amino acid sequence: CASSPRRGVYEQYF.

The rearrangement links TRBV30 to TRBJ2-7; D unresolved. Looked up from germline, CDR1 is GTSNPN and CDR2 is SVGIG (reference sequence). This CDR3 region has 13 residues. V was clipped by 0 bases and J by 2 bases, with 8 bases between them. CDR3 protein: CAWSVGVAYEQYF. CDR3 DNA: TGTGCCTGGAGTGTTGGGGTTGCCTACGAGCAGTACTTC.

J is TRBJ1-1 and V is TRBV20-1; maybe TRBD1 (5 bases). Between the trimmed V and J ends, which lost 3 bases and 6 bases, there was a span of 20 bases. Germline CDR1 is DFQATT and CDR2 is SNEGSKA (reference sequence). This CDR3 is built from 15 residues. The CDR3 nucleotides are TGCAGTGCTAGGAGGTTGCGGGCAGGGCTGGCTGAAGCTTTCTTT. Translating it yields CSARRLRAGLAEAFF.

This clonotype was counted ten times or more. The V and J genes are TRBV20-1 and TRBJ1-5; 8 nucleotides match TRBD1. Germline CDR1 is DFQATT and CDR2 is SNEGSKA (reference sequence). The CDR3 has 13 amino acids. With 6 bases clipped from V and 3 bases from J, the junction kept 4 bases outside the gene matches. CDR3 nucleotide sequence: TGCAGTGCAAAGACAGGGGTCAATCAGCCCCAGCATTTT. It yields the protein CSAKTGVNQPQHF.

This clonotype was observed a few times. The V and J genes are TRBV4-2 and TRBJ2-5; perhaps D is TRBD1 or TRBD2 (5 bases each). V lost 4 bases and J 9 bases, leaving 18 bases between the germline ends. The CDR3 covers 14 residues. Germline V gives CDR1 LGHNA, CDR2 YNFKEQ. The CDR3 DNA sequence: TGTGCCAGCAGCCCCGAGGGGACGCAGGTGGCCCAGTACTTC. The encoded protein is CASSPEGTQVAQYF.

This clonotype appeared many times. The chain combines TRBV6-6 with TRBJ1-6; TRBD1 aligns across 8 bases. Per germline, CDR1 MNHNY and CDR2 SVGAGI (reference sequence). The CDR3 is made up of 19 amino acids. V lost 2 bases and J lost 0; bases outside the gene matches: 9. In nucleotides, the CDR3 is TGTGCCAGCAGTTACCCAAAAGACAGGGGAAGCTCCTATAATTCACCCCTCCACTTT. Its translation: CASSYPKDRGSSYNSPLHF.

The chain combines TRBV6-1 with TRBJ2-7; no clear D. Germline CDR1 reads MNHNS; CDR2 reads SASEGT. The CDR3 sequence is 14 residues long. V was shortened by 1 base and J by 9 bases, with 16 bases between the two germline ends. This chain's CDR3 is CASSEVRERDRQYV. CDR3 DNA: TGTGCCAGCAGTGAAGTTAGAGAAAGGGATCGGCAGTACGTC.

This clonotype was seen many times. This chain joins TRBV5-1 and TRBJ2-3, with D uncertain. This CDR3 has 14 residues. The germline CDR1 and CDR2 sequences are SGHRS and YFSETQ. Trimming cost V 1 base and J 0 bases, with 6 bases left between them. The CDR3 loop reads CASSLTTSTDTQYF. CDR3 DNA sequence: TGCGCCAGCAGCTTGACGACTAGCACAGATACGCAGTATTTT.

This clonotype was found a few times. The chain couples TRBV20-1 to TRBJ2-5, with D perhaps TRBD1 or TRBD2 (6 bases each). The germline V gene encodes CDR1 DFQATT and CDR2 SNEGSKA (reference sequence). The CDR3 extends over 15 amino acids. V was cut by 1 base and J by 5 bases, with 17 bases left in between. CDR3: CSARVRGRGVETQYF. DNA for the CDR3: TGCAGTGCTAGAGTACGGGGGCGCGGGGTGGAGACCCAGTACTTC.

Written as DNA, the CDR3 is TGTGCCAGCTCACGCGGGACAGGGGAAATGATCACTGAAGCTTTCTTT. Residues: CASSRGTGEMITEAFF. This chain links TRBV18 with TRBJ1-1; 10 nucleotides match TRBD1. Germline assignment: CDR1 KGHSH and CDR2 LQKENI. CDR3 length equals 16 residues. V lost 4 bases and J lost 4; bases outside the gene matches: 9.

V gene TRBV5-6 combines with J gene TRBJ2-7; either TRBD1 or TRBD2 may supply D (5 bases each). The CDR3 is 12 residues long. The ends were cut back, 1 base at V and 6 bases at J, with 8 bases in the middle. Germline lookup yields CDR1 SGHDT and CDR2 YYEEEE. The CDR3: CASSLWGIEQYF. The CDR3, as DNA: TGTGCCAGCAGCTTGTGGGGGATCGAGCAGTACTTC.

This clonotype showed up just a few times. This chain connects TRBV5-1 to TRBJ2-7; possible D gene TRBD1, 5 bases. V shed 5 bases and J shed 3 bases, with 18 bases lying between them. The CDR3 length is 15 residues. Per germline, CDR1 SGHRS and CDR2 YFSETQ. The chain's CDR3 is CASSLAVGVDYEQYF. CDR3 DNA: TGCGCCAGCAGTCTTGCTGTAGGGGTGGACTACGAGCAGTACTTC. The entire variable domain, with the rest obtained from reference TRBV5-1 and TRBJ2-7, is as follows: KAGVTQTPRYLIKTRGQQVTLSCSPISGHRSVSWYQQTPGQGLQFLFEYFSETQRNKGNFPGRFSGRQFSNSRSEMNVSTLELGDSALYLCASSLAVGVDYEQYFGPGTRLTVT.

The rearrangement links TRBV20-1 to TRBJ1-1; 7 bases map to TRBD1. Germline V CDR1 and CDR2: DFQATT, SNEGSKA (reference sequence). This CDR3 has 14 amino acids. V gave up 5 bases and J gave up 10 bases; unmatched junction bases: 16. CDR3 region: CSASGGTDPLGAFF. CDR3 nucleotide sequence: TGCAGTGCTTCGGGAGGGACAGACCCTCTGGGAGCTTTCTTT.

The V and J genes are TRBV6-2 or TRBV6-3 and TRBJ2-4, with D maybe TRBD1 (5 bases). Trimming cost V 6 bases and J 5 bases, with 20 bases left between them. This CDR3 has 16 residues. Germline V gives CDR1 MNHEY, CDR2 SVGEGT. CDR3 protein: CASSPVIRVRENIQYF. CDR3 DNA: TGTGCCAGCAGCCCCGTGATCCGGGTCAGGGAAAACATTCAGTACTTC.